This paragraph reports one TCR beta chain. The record originates from a study of blood T cell repertoires in COVID-19. As processed by the authors: Amplification with reference gene primers provided the estimates of nucleated cell counts. Produced via immunoSEQ multiplex PCR; TCRdb's table is partial and in-frame only. That table gives V, J and clone size, and the DNA gave D and trimming. The sample has hundreds of thousands of clones; roughly 90% are singletons. Cohorts were determined from participant-reported clinical history. Sequenced sample: PBMCs or T cells enriched from blood (not recorded which). The TCR originated in a woman aged 40 to 49 who had recovered from COVID-19.

CDR3 protein: CASSTGPVAYEQYF. As DNA, the CDR3 is TGTGCCAGCAGCACAGGGCCGGTAGCCTACGAGCAGTACTTC. V is TRBV27 and J is TRBJ2-7, with D perhaps matching TRBD1 (6 bases). Trimming pared 6 bases from V and 2 bases from J, leaving 14 bases between. CDR3 length: 14 amino acids. Germline assignment: CDR1 MNHEY and CDR2 SMNVEV (reference sequence).